One and the same sample provided the 5 T cell receptor beta chains below, sequenced in a study of CXCR3-negative and CXCR3-positive naive CD8 T cells. Overall study findings and caveats: CXCR3-positive naive cells carried more hydrophobic TRB CDR3s than CXCR3-negative ones.

UMI-tagged TRB cDNA libraries were built via 5' RACE. Following a re-call of the 5' RACE reads, TCRdb has one entry per CDR3 protein and lacks DNA. The sample table sets out roughly 110,000 distinct CDR3 sequences. These receptors' antigens are unknown. Sequenced input: naive CXCR3+ CD8+ T cells from blood. Subset denoted: CD45RO-CCR7+CD27+CD95- naive CD8+ T cells expressing CXCR3 (TNR3+). The receptor source for this set is a human donor in good health. Some clones in this sample may be carry-over from other donors' samples.

This sequence joins TRBV5-1 and TRBJ2-7. The CDR3 consists of 14 residues. Germline V gene lookup returns CDR1 SGHRS and CDR2 YFSETQ. The chain's CDR3 is CASSLEDNSYEQYF.

The V and J genes are TRBV19 and TRBJ2-7; as DNA is missing, the TRBD1 call by TCRdb cannot be tested. The CDR3 sequence is 16 residues long. Looked up from germline, CDR1 is LNHDA and CDR2 is SQIVND (reference sequence). CDR3 sequence reads: CASSISPVPESYEQYF. Full variable domain (missing parts from reference TRBV19 and TRBJ2-7): DGGITQSPKYLFRKEGQNVTLSCEQNLNHDAMYWYRQDPGQGLRLIYYSQIVNDFQKGDIAEGYSVSREKKESFPLTVTSAQKNPTAFYLCASSISPVPESYEQYFGPGTRLTVT.

The V and J genes are TRBV7-9 and TRBJ2-1; TCRdb gives TRBD2 as the D gene, but with no DNA this cannot be confirmed. The CDR3 is 15 amino acids. CDR1 and CDR2 from the germline V gene are SEHNR and FQNEAQ (reference sequence). The CDR3 here is CASLGLGGDYNEQFF.

This rearrangement joins TRBV5-1 to TRBJ1-5; the D call of TRBD1 rests on TCRdb alone, since no DNA is present to check it. This CDR3 is built from 14 residues. Germline lookup yields CDR1 SGHRS and CDR2 YFSETQ. CDR3 loop: CASSLWGVDQPQHF.

The V gene is TRBV5-5, the J gene TRBJ1-1; without DNA, the TCRdb call of TRBD1 cannot be checked. CDR1 is SGHKS and CDR2 is YYEKEE in the germline V gene (reference sequence). The CDR3 loop spans 16 amino acids. The CDR3 loop is CASSLPLPGVNTEAFF.